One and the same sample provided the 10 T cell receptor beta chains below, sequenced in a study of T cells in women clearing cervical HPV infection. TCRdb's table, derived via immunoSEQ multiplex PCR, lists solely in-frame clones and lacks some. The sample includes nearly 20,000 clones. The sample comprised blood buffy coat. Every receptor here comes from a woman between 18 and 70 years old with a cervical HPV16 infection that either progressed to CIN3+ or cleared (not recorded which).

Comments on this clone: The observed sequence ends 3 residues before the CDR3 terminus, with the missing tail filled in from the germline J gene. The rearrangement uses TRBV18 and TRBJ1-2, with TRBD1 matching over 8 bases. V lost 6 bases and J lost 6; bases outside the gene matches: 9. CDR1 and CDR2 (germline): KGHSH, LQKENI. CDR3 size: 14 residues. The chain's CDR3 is CASSPGQAKNGYTF. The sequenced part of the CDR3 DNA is TGTGCCAGCTCGCCGGGACAGGCAAAGAATGGC. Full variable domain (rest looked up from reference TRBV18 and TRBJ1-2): NAGVMQNPRHLVRRRGQEARLRCSPMKGHSHVYWYRQLPEEGLKFMVYLQKENIIDESGMPKERFSAEFPKEGPSILRIQQVVRGDSAAYFCASSPGQAKNGYTFGSGTRLTVV.

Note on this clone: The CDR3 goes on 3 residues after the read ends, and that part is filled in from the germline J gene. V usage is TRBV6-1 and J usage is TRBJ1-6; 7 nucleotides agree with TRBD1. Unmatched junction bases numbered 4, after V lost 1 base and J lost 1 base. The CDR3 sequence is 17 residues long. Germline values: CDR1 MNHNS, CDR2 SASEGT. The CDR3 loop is CASSEERGRSYNSPLHF. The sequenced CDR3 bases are TGTGCCAGCAGTGAAGAAAGGGGGCGATCCTATAATTCACCC.

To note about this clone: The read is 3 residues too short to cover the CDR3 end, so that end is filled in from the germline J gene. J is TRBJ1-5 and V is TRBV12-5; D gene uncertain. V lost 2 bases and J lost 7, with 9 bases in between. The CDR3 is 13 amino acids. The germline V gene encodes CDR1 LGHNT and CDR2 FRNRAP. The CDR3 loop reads CASGLRSGQPQHF. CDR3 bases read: TGTGCTAGTGGTTTGAGATCGGGGCAGCCC.

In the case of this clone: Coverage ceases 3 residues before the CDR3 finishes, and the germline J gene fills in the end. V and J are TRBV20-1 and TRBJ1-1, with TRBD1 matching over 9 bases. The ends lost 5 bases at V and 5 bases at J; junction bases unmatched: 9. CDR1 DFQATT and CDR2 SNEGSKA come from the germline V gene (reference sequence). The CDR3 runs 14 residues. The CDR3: CSAANRDRVTEAFF. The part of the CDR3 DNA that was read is TGCAGTGCTGCCAACCGGGACAGGGTAACTGAA.

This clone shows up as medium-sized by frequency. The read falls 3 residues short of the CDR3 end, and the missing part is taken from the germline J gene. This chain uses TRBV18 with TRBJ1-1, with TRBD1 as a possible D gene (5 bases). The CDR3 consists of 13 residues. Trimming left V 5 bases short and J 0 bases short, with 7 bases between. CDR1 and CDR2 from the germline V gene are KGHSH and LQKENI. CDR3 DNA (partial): TGTGCCAGCTCAACGGACATGAACACTGAA. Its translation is CASSTDMNTE. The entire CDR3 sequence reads CASSTDMNTEAFF.

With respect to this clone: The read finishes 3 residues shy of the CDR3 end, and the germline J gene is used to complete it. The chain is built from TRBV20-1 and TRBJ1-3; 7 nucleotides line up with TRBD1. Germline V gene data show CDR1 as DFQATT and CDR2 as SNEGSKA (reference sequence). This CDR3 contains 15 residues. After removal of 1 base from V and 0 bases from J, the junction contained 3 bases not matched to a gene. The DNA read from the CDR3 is TGCAGTGCTAGAGGGTCAGGGGGCTCTGGAAACACC. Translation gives CSARGSGGSGNT. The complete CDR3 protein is CSARGSGGSGNTIYF.

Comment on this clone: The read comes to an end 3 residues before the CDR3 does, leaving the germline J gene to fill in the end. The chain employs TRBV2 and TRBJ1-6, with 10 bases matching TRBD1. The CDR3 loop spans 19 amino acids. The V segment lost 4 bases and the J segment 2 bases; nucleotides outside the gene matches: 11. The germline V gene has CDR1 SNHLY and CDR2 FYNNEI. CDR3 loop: CASSVIALGTGAYNSPLHF. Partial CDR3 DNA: TGTGCCAGCAGTGTTATCGCCCTCGGGACAGGGGCCTATAATTCACCC.

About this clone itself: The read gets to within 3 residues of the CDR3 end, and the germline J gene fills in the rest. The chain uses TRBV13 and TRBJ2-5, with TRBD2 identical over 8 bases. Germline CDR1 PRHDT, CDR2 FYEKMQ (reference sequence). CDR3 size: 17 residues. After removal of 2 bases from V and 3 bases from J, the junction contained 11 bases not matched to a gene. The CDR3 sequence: CASSLIGLGGAEETQYF. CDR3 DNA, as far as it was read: TGTGCCAGCAGCTTAATTGGTCTCGGGGGGGCGGAAGAGACC.

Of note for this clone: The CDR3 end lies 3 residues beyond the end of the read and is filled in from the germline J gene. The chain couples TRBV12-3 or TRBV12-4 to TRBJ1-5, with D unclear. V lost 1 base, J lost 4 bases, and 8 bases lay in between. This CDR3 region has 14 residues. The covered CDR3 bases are TGTGCCAGCAGTTTAGGAGGGTTAAATCAGCCC. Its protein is CASSLGGLNQP. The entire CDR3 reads CASSLGGLNQPQHF.

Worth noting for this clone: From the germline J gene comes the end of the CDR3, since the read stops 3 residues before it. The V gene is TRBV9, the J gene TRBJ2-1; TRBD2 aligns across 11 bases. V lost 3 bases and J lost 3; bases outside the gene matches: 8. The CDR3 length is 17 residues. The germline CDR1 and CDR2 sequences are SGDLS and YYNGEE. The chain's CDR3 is CASSASGGRQYYNEQFF. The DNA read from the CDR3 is TGTGCCAGCAGCGCTAGCGGGGGGCGTCAATACTACAATGAG.